A single sample is the source of the 10 T cell receptor beta chains below, sequenced in a study of T cells in Graves' hyperthyroidism and ophthalmopathy. Template material for amplifying TCR beta CDR3 regions consisted of RNA transcripts. A set of HTBI primers served as the primers for a first-round RT-PCR of the TCR CDR3. Via MiXCR, TCRdb re-called the multiplex PCR reads, giving one row per CDR3 protein. Here the sample spans 600,000 or so distinct CDR3 sequences, roughly 15% being singletons. Sequencing used blood. All receptors derive from a woman aged 25 to 45 with Graves' hyperthyroidism.

This clonotype was recorded many times. The chain joins TRBV28 to TRBJ2-3, with 10 bases aligning to TRBD2. The germline V gene encodes CDR1 MDHEN and CDR2 SYDVKM. The CDR3 spans 15 residues. V lost 8 bases, J lost 3 bases, and 8 bases stayed unmatched. The CDR3 region is CASVQKTSGTDTQYF. The CDR3 DNA reads TGTGCCAGCGTACAAAAGACTAGCGGGACAGATACGCAGTATTTT.

This clonotype was seen at least ten times. V gene TRBV12-3 or TRBV12-4 combines with J gene TRBJ2-3; TRBD2 agrees at 14 bases. The CDR3 runs to 18 residues. V was pared by 1 base and J by 2 bases, with 5 bases of the junction left unmatched. The DNA for the CDR3 is TGTGCCAGCAGTTTAGGACTAGCGGGAGGGGGTTCCACAGATACGCAGTATTTT. This gives the protein CASSLGLAGGGSTDTQYF.

This clonotype has a handful of counts. This sequence joins TRBV13 and TRBJ2-2; 10 bases map to TRBD1. Trimming removed 3 bases from V and 5 bases from J; junction bases left unmatched: 3. Germline V gene sequence: CDR1 PRHDT, CDR2 FYEKMQ (reference sequence). CDR3 length: 15 amino acids. CDR3 sequence: CASSFTGQGTGELFF. CDR3 sequence (DNA): TGTGCCAGCAGCTTCACGGGACAGGGGACCGGGGAGCTGTTTTTT.

This clonotype was counted a few times. The CDR3 region is CASRLQGSYQETQYF. In DNA, the CDR3 is TGTGCCAGCAGGCTACAGGGATCGTACCAAGAGACCCAGTACTTC. The rearrangement uses TRBV11-3 and TRBJ2-5, with D tentatively TRBD1 (6 bases). Germline V CDR1 and CDR2: SGHNT, YENEEA. The CDR3 is made up of 15 amino acids. V dropped 6 bases and J dropped 0 bases, with 14 bases sitting between them.

V gene TRBV5-4 combines with J gene TRBJ2-3; 12 bases are shared with TRBD1. CDR1 SGHNT and CDR2 YYREEE come from the germline V gene (reference sequence). V was clipped by 6 bases and J by 4 bases; unmatched bases: 9. This CDR3 is built from 16 residues. The CDR3 protein is CASKGQGARIPDTQYF. In nucleotides, the CDR3 is TGTGCCAGCAAGGGACAGGGGGCGCGGATACCAGATACGCAGTATTTT.

The CDR3 loop is CAWSVRQSSYEQYF. The CDR3 DNA reads TGTGCCTGGAGTGTACGCCAGAGCTCCTACGAGCAGTACTTC. This rearrangement joins TRBV30 to TRBJ2-7; no clear D. Germline V gives CDR1 GTSNPN, CDR2 SVGIG (reference sequence). The length of the CDR3 is 14 residues. V dropped 0 bases and J dropped 0 bases, with 9 bases sitting between them.

This clonotype was observed many times. The chain combines TRBV30 with TRBJ2-3, with 10 nucleotides matching TRBD1. CDR1 is GTSNPN, CDR2 SVGIG, per germline (reference sequence). CDR3 length: 14 amino acids. Trimming at V came to 4 bases and at J to 4 bases, leaving 5 bases not matched to a gene. The CDR3 loop is CAWIGQGEADTQYF. The CDR3, as DNA: TGTGCCTGGATCGGACAGGGGGAGGCAGATACGCAGTATTTT.

In its sample, this clonotype was seen many times. The CDR3 loop is CASTLGGGVTDTQYF. DNA of the CDR3: TGTGCCAGCACCCTAGGGGGGGGGGTCACAGATACGCAGTATTTT. The chain has TRBV28 and TRBJ2-3; D is perhaps TRBD2 (7 bases). The ends were cut back, 7 bases at V and 2 bases at J, with 16 bases in the middle. The CDR3 has 15 residues. Looked up from germline, CDR1 is MDHEN and CDR2 is SYDVKM.

This clonotype was detected only a few times. The chain combines TRBV9 with TRBJ2-5, with 12 bases identical to TRBD2. Unmatched junction bases numbered 11, after V lost 4 bases and J lost 4 bases. Germline-derived CDR1 and CDR2 are SGDLS and YYNGEE. The CDR3 has 17 amino acids. In DNA, the CDR3 is TGTGCCAGCAGCCGACTAGCGGGAGATATTATAGGAGAGACCCAGTACTTC. It translates to CASSRLAGDIIGETQYF.

This clonotype was seen a few times. This sequence joins TRBV5-1 and TRBJ2-4; 8 bases agree with TRBD2. Germline loops: CDR1 SGHRS, CDR2 YFSETQ. This CDR3 comprises 15 residues. J gave up 5 bases and V 1 base, and 5 bases lay outside the gene matches. The CDR3 reads CASSLSLAGQNIQYF. CDR3 nucleotide sequence: TGCGCCAGCAGCTTGTCTCTAGCGGGTCAAAACATTCAGTACTTC.